One sample yielded the 4 T cell receptor beta chains listed below, sequenced in a study of cytomegalovirus exposure and HLA in healthy donors (dated by TCRdb to 2016 to 2017). The library was generated by the immunoSEQ multiplex PCR assay. The multiplex PCR relied on a mix of 60 forward primers for TCR Vbeta segments and 13 reverse primers for TCR Jbeta segments. The table comes from immuneACCESS by way of TCRdb, which keeps in-frame sequences with V and J called. Part of the clones is missing from these tables; in studies checked, under half for an unresolved V gene and the rest for unknown reasons. Per the sample table, the count is some 140,000 clones. The top ten hold roughly 2% of the sample. Sequenced: PBMCs. Source of these receptors: a woman in her sixties in good health and CMV-seronegative.

CDR3 coding DNA: TGTGCCAGCAGTCGATCTCAGGGGTCGGGTGAAAAACTGTTTTTT. Translating gives CASSRSQGSGEKLFF. V is TRBV7-2 and J is TRBJ1-4, with TRBD1 as a possible D gene (6 bases). The germline CDR1 and CDR2 sequences are SGHTA and FQGNSA. This CDR3 comprises 15 residues. V was cut by 6 bases and J by 7 bases, with 18 bases left in between. Full variable domain (rest looked up from reference TRBV7-2 and TRBJ1-4): GAGVSQSPSNKVTEKGKDVELRCDPISGHTALYWYRQSLGQGLEFLIYFQGNSAPDKSGLPSDRFSAERTGGSVSTLTIQRTQQEDSAVYLCASSRSQGSGEKLFFGSGTQLSVL.

V gene TRBV6-1 combines with J gene TRBJ1-1, with D hard to call. This CDR3 comprises 13 residues. Trimming cost V 1 base and J 4 bases, with 7 bases left between them. Germline CDR1 and CDR2: MNHNS and SASEGT. CDR3: CASSEGDFTEAFF. The CDR3 DNA sequence: TGTGCCAGCAGTGAAGGCGATTTCACTGAAGCTTTCTTT.

The rearrangement joins TRBV10-1 to TRBJ2-1, with TRBD2 identical over 10 bases. The ends lost 3 bases at V and 4 bases at J; junction bases unmatched: 6. Germline-derived CDR1 and CDR2 are WNHNN and SYGVQD (reference sequence). This CDR3 contains 16 residues. The CDR3 loop is CASSETLAGIYNEQFF. In DNA, the CDR3 is TGCGCCAGCAGTGAAACACTAGCGGGGATATACAATGAGCAGTTCTTC.

The chain couples TRBV5-1 to TRBJ2-7; unclear D gene. Per the germline V gene, CDR1 is SGHRS and CDR2 is YFSETQ. Trimming took 1 base from V and 2 from J, leaving 7 bases between them. The CDR3 spans 13 residues. For the CDR3, the DNA is TGCGCCAGCAGCTTGTTAGCCACCTACGAGCAGTACTTC. This encodes CASSLLATYEQYF.